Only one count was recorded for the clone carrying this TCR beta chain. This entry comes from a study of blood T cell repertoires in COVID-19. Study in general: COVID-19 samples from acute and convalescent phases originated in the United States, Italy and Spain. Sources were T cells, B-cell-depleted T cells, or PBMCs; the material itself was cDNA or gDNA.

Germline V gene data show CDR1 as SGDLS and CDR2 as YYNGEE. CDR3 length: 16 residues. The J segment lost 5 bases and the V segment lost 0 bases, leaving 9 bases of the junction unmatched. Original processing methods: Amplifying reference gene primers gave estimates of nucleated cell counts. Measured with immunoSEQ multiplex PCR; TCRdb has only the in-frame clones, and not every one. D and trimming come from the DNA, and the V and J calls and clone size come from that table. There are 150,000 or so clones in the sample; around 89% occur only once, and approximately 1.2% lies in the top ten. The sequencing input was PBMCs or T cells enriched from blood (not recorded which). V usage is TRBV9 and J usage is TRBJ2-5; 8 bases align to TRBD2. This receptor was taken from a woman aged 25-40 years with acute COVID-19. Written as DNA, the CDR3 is TGTGCCAGCAGCGTAGGTGCAGCGGGAGTATACGAGACCCAGTACTTC. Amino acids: CASSVGAAGVYETQYF.